This T cell receptor beta chain was identified during a study of cytomegalovirus exposure and HLA in healthy donors. As to this clone: Antigen unknown.

The CDR3 sequence is 14 residues long. Per germline, CDR1 MDHEN and CDR2 SYDVKM. V lost 3 bases to trimming and J lost 1 base, with 8 bases between them. The PCR contained 60 Vbeta and 13 Jbeta primers. Only in-frame clones appear in the TCRdb table, and some are missing; sequencing was by immunoSEQ multiplex PCR. Altogether approximately 170,000 clones are present, about 70% being singletons, with the ten largest covering 4.5%. General study findings and limits: Later analysis reportedly placed an Asian-associated ancestry cluster below the approximately 680-donor mean in N-insertions. Later genetic work tied a missense DCLRE1C variant to beta-chain V and J trimming.

The source material was PBMCs. This TCR derives from a young woman in good health and CMV-seropositive. This chain connects TRBV28 to TRBJ2-3; no reliable D call. Here the CDR3 DNA reads TGTGCCAGCAGTTTGGGCACACGCACAGATACGCAGTATTTT. This gives the protein CASSLGTRTDTQYF.